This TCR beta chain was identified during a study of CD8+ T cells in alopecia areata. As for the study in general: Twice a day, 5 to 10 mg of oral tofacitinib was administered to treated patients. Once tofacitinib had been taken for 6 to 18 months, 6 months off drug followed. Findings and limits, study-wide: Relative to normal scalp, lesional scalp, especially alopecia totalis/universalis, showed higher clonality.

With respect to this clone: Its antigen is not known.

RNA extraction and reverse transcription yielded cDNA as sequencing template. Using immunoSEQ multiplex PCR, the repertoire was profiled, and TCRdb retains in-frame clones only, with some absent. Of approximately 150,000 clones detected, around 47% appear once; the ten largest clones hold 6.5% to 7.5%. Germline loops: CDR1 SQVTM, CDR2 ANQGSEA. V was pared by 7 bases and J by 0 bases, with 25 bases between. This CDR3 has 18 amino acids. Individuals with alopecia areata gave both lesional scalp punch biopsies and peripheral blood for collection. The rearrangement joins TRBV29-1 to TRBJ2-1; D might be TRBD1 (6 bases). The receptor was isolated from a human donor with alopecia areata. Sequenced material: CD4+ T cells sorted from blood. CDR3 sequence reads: CSGTRPSGRGGSYNEQFF. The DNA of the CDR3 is TGCAGCGGAACAAGGCCCTCCGGTAGAGGGGGCTCCTACAATGAGCAGTTCTTC.